Listed below are T cell receptor beta chains from one sample, sequenced in a study of cytomegalovirus exposure and HLA in healthy donors. Method: immunoSEQ multiplex PCR; TCRdb's copy keeps in-frame clones and lacks some. Of 150,000 to 200,000 clones listed, 86% were seen once; the top ten hold over 1.3%. Sequences were obtained from PBMCs. These receptors came from a woman between 18 and 29 years old in good health and CMV-seronegative. The CDR3 runs from the conserved cysteine through the conserved F or W. A D gene is named only where the DNA matches it firmly. Clone size, where shown, is once, few, many, or a class for clones that have expanded.

V gene	J gene	clone size	D gene	CDR3 DNA	CDR3 protein
TRBV5-4	TRBJ2-7	NA	TRBD2	TGTGCCAGCAGCTCCTTGACAGCGGGAGTGTACGAGCAGTACTTC	CASSSLTAGVYEQYF
TRBV5-1	TRBJ2-1	NA	TRBD2	TGCGCCAGCAGCCAACTAGCGGGGGGTGCCAATGAGCAGTTCTTC	CASSQLAGGANEQFF
TRBV10-3	TRBJ1-3	NA	NA	TGTGCCATCAGTGGGCCAAAAACTGGAAACACCATATATTTT	CAISGPKTGNTIYF
TRBV2	TRBJ2-2	once	NA	TGTGCCAGCCGAGGGGACTCCTACACCGGGGAGCTGTTTTTT	CASRGDSYTGELFF
TRBV7-3	TRBJ1-1	once	NA	TGTGCCAGCAGCCTAGGCAGCAGGGGCGAAGCTTTCTTT	CASSLGSRGEAFF
TRBV18	TRBJ2-7	NA	NA	TGTGCCAGCGCAAGCAGGGCGACCTACGAGCAGTACTTC	CASASRATYEQYF
TRBV15	TRBJ1-5	NA	TRBD1	TGTGCCACCAGCAGCCGAAGGACAGGGGGCAATCAGCCCCAGCATTTT	CATSSRRTGGNQPQHF
TRBV4-1	TRBJ2-1	NA	TRBD2	TGCGCCAGCAGCCAAGATTTGGGACTAGCGGATTACAATGAGCAGTTCTTC	CASSQDLGLADYNEQFF
TRBV30	TRBJ1-5	once	TRBD1	TGTACCTGGAGAAGGACAGGGGGACGGGTTAGCAATCAGCCCCAGCATTTT	CTWRRTGGRVSNQPQHF
TRBV9	TRBJ1-2	NA	NA	TGTGCCAGCAGCGTAGAGAGGGGAGGCTTAAGCGGCTATGGCTACACCTTC	CASSVERGGLSGYGYTF